The 5 T cell receptor beta chains below all came from one sample that was sequenced in a study of metastatic and nonmetastatic thyroid tumors. Every patient was untreated before thyroid surgery. TCRdb reassembled clones from the PCR reads with MiXCR. Found here are 30,000 to 40,000 clones, about 29% of them singletons; the top ten hold 7.8%. The material sequenced was blood. The receptors stem from a female donor with papillary thyroid cancer or a benign thyroid nodule (not recorded which). Some clones in this sample may be carry-over from other donors' samples.

This clone was detected ten times or more. This rearrangement joins TRBV30 to TRBJ2-3; TRBD2 matches at 8 bases. Germline values: CDR1 GTSNPN, CDR2 SVGIG (reference sequence). The CDR3 runs 15 residues. Trimming cost V 1 base and J 2 bases; bases outside gene matches: 5. The CDR3 DNA follows: TGTGCCTGGAGTGCCGGGGGGGGTGTCACAGATACGCAGTATTTT. Translating gives CAWSAGGGVTDTQYF.

By sample share, this clone is medium-sized. This chain links TRBV6-1 with TRBJ1-1; the D gene is possibly TRBD1 (5 bases). This CDR3 has 18 residues. Germline V gene lookup returns CDR1 MNHNS and CDR2 SASEGT. Deletions cut 3 bases from V and 2 bases from J, with 22 bases between. Written as DNA, the CDR3 is TGTGCCAGCAGTGAGAGTCAAGAGCAGGGATCATATAACACTGAAGCTTTCTTT. As protein: CASSESQEQGSYNTEAFF.

J is TRBJ2-3 and V is TRBV20-1; D remains ambiguous. V lost 5 bases, J lost 4 bases, and 16 bases lay in between. CDR1 and CDR2 from the germline V gene are DFQATT and SNEGSKA (reference sequence). This CDR3 region has 14 residues. CDR3 sequence reads: CSAPSVRASDTQYF. The DNA for the CDR3 is TGCAGTGCTCCCAGCGTTAGGGCGTCAGATACGCAGTATTTT.

This clone has a handful of counts. One end of the junction varies from germline; a read error may be responsible. The chain carries TRBV24-1 and TRBJ2-2, with D perhaps TRBD1 (6 bases). The CDR3 has 16 amino acids. The germline V gene has CDR1 KGHDR and CDR2 SFDVKD. The CDR3 DNA reads TGTGCCACCAGTTCACTAGGCAACAGGGACACCTGGGAGCTGTTTTTT. Its protein is CATSSLGNRDTWELFF.

With regard to this clone: One end of the junction is discordant with germline, which a read error may explain. The V gene is TRBV7-2, the J gene TRBJ2-7, with a tentative D call TRBD2 (5 bases). The CDR3 is 17 amino acids. The V gene's germline CDR1 is SGHTA and CDR2 FQGNSA. As DNA, the CDR3 is TGTCCCAGCAGCTTAGCCCGATTAGCGCGAGCTAAATACGAGCAGTACTTC. Translating it yields CPSSLARLARAKYEQYF.